The clone carrying this TCR beta chain was picked up a small number of times. Its antigen is still unknown. This sample is part of a study of blood T cells in healthy people across ages. Whole-study results and caveats: Relative to aged donors, long-lived donors carried more naive CD4+ cells and displayed higher diversity. Roughly linearly, TCR beta diversity per million T cells fell as age increased.

Looked up from germline, CDR1 is MRHNA and CDR2 is SNTAGT. The V and J ends lost 8 bases and 4 bases respectively, with 11 bases between them. The CDR3 has 12 residues. Next came a second PCR, run for roughly 6 to 11 cycles, which used a sample-barcoded 5' primer along with a J-beta primer mix. A tag from a template-switch adaptor with 12 random nucleotides marked each cDNA molecule. TCRdb used MiXCR to reprocess the 5' RACE reads, holding one entry per CDR3 protein. The sample includes around 1,900,000 distinct CDR3 sequences, more than 35% of them seen just once. This sequence was found in a human donor in good health. The J gene is TRBJ1-1, the V gene TRBV6-4; weak D call: TRBD1 (5 bases). Source material: blood. The CDR3 region has the DNA TGTGCCAGCCTGACAGTATCCACTGAAGCTTTCTTT. It codes for CASLTVSTEAFF.